There are a few counts of the clone carrying this T cell receptor (beta chain). This specimen comes from a study of identical twins. TCRdb redid the calling of the 5' RACE reads with MiXCR, one entry per CDR3 protein. The sample records around 550,000 distinct CDR3 sequences, about 16% being singletons. CDR1 LGHDT and CDR2 YNNKEL come from the germline V gene (reference sequence). Between the trimmed V and J ends, which lost 3 bases and 7 bases, there was a span of 13 bases. The CDR3 is 13 amino acids. Another study also made use of these data, one on yellow fever vaccine responses in identical twins.

This sequence originates from a woman aged 18-29 years in good health. The sample consisted of CD4+ T cells sorted from blood. V and J are TRBV3-1 and TRBJ2-7; TRBD1 or TRBD2 may be the D gene (5 bases each). The CDR3 DNA reads as TGTGCCAGCAGCCACGGGACCGCCGGGGAGCAGTACTTC. This gives the protein CASSHGTAGEQYF.